This TCR beta chain was sequenced during a study of blood T cell repertoires in COVID-19. TCRdb's copy holds only in-frame clones and misses some; the assay was immunoSEQ multiplex PCR. The sample yields over 120,000 clones, roughly 82% seen once. CDR1 and CDR2 from the germline V gene are MNHNS and SASEGT. The length of the CDR3 is 19 residues. Trimming removed 0 bases from V and 4 bases from J, with 24 bases in between. The genes are TRBV6-1 and TRBJ1-2; D possibly corresponds to TRBD1 (5 bases). Source material: peripheral blood. The receptor was derived from a human donor in a cohort sampled during active COVID-19. The CDR3 here is CASSEAFLPPGGGGYGYTF. The CDR3 DNA is TGTGCCAGCAGTGAAGCGTTTTTGCCTCCGGGGGGAGGAGGCTATGGCTACACCTTC.